This entry is about one TCR beta chain. The data were taken from a study of blood T cell repertoires in COVID-19. Study in general: Acute and convalescent COVID-19 specimens originated in the United States, Italy and Spain. T cells, B-cell-depleted T cells, or PBMCs supplied cDNA or gDNA.

This table comes from immunoSEQ multiplex PCR, and its TCRdb copy is limited to in-frame clones, with some not included. Altogether more than 75,000 clones are present, around 88% being singletons, with the ten largest covering more than 1%. Trimming cost V 4 bases and J 8 bases, with 21 bases left between them. The CDR3 is made up of 16 amino acids. Germline CDR1 is LGHNA and CDR2 is YSLEER. The sample was peripheral blood. The clonotype originates from a man older than 75 with active or convalescent COVID-19. The chain uses TRBV4-3 and TRBJ2-4, with TRBD2 as a possible D gene (7 bases). In DNA, the CDR3 is TGCGCCAGCAGCCGAGCTGGGGCGGGAGAGGGGGACATTCAGTACTTC. Its translation: CASSRAGAGEGDIQYF.